In this sample, the clone carrying this TCR beta chain turned up once. Antigen: not known. CD25-based Treg depletion was applied to purified naive CD4+ T cells. Findings and limits, study-wide: In terms of TCR gene usage, tumor memory CD4+ T cells clustered together with blood and lymph node memory CD4+ cells, as well as with lymph node naive CD4+ cells.

V dropped 7 bases and J dropped 3 bases, with 16 bases sitting between them. Germline loops: CDR1 MNHEY, CDR2 SVGEGT. The CDR3 has 14 residues. MiXCR, run by TCRdb on the 5' RACE reads, gives a single entry per CDR3 protein. This table has 45,000 to 60,000 distinct CDR3 sequences, around 24% appearing once. The sequence derives from a female donor with breast cancer. Source material: tumor-infiltrating naive CD4+ T cells sorted from the breast tumor. Indicated subset: naive CD4+ T cells, CD4+CD45RA+CD25-. J is TRBJ2-7 and V is TRBV6-2 or TRBV6-3; D is possibly TRBD2 (6 bases). The CDR3, as DNA: TGTGCCAGCAACCGCCCCGGGAGTATCTACGAGCAGTACTTC. The encoded protein is CASNRPGSIYEQYF.